These 23 T cell receptor beta chains share one sample of origin, sequenced in a study of Graves' ophthalmopathy and Graves' hyperthyroidism. As the template, RNA transcripts were used to amplify TCR beta CDR3 regions. RT-PCR with HTBI primers came first, then second-round multiplex PCR. TCRdb re-called the multiplex PCR reads through MiXCR, storing one row per CDR3 protein. The table records 200,000 to 250,000 distinct CDR3 sequences, 20% to 25% of them present only once. The sequencing sample was made of peripheral blood. The receptors originated from a woman between 45 and 60 years old with Graves' ophthalmopathy.

The chain couples TRBV28 to TRBJ1-2; D gene ambiguous. V lost 6 bases, J lost 6 bases, and 8 bases lay in between. This CDR3 spans 11 amino acids. CDR1 is MDHEN and CDR2 is SYDVKM in the germline V gene. CDR3 bases: TGTGCCAGCAGGGCAGGCCATGGCTACACCTTC. It codes for CASRAGHGYTF.

In this sample, this clonotype turned up many times. The rearrangement uses TRBV20-1 and TRBJ1-2; D uncertain. Germline V gene data show CDR1 as DFQATT and CDR2 as SNEGSKA (reference sequence). This CDR3 spans 15 amino acids. V dropped 1 base and J dropped 4 bases, with 16 bases sitting between them. CDR3 DNA: TGCAGTGCTAGAGTTGCAAATAGCGGGCCCTATGGCTACACCTTC. Protein: CSARVANSGPYGYTF.

The sample holds many counts of this clonotype. This chain connects TRBV9 to TRBJ2-3; D gene unclear. Germline values: CDR1 SGDLS, CDR2 YYNGEE. The V end was cut by 1 base, the J end by 6 bases, with 12 bases between. CDR3 length: 14 residues. The CDR3 protein is CASSVSSKTDTQYF. The CDR3 DNA sequence: TGTGCCAGCAGCGTAAGTAGCAAAACCGATACGCAGTATTTT.

The table lists this clonotype with many counts. The rearrangement uses TRBV20-1 and TRBJ1-1; 7 bases are a match to TRBD1. Germline CDR1 reads DFQATT; CDR2 reads SNEGSKA (reference sequence). This CDR3 has 16 residues. V shed 6 bases and J 4 bases; nucleotides not matched to a gene: 17. The CDR3 region is CSARRGGRQRGTEAFF. As DNA, the CDR3 is TGCAGTGCCAGGAGAGGGGGCCGTCAACGTGGCACTGAAGCTTTCTTT.

This clonotype has a count of ten or more. The chain is built from TRBV20-1 and TRBJ1-3; D might be TRBD1 (6 bases). Germline CDR1 reads DFQATT; CDR2 reads SNEGSKA (reference sequence). This CDR3 is built from 15 residues. V was shortened by 0 bases and J by 1 base, with 10 bases between the two germline ends. The CDR3 spells CSARDWGASGNTIYF. The CDR3 coding sequence is TGCAGTGCTAGAGATTGGGGGGCTTCTGGAAACACCATATATTTT.

This clonotype showed up many times. The junction differs from germline at one of its ends, possibly a read error. This chain links TRBV28 with TRBJ2-6; TRBD1 aligns across 7 bases. The CDR3 runs 21 residues. Germline V gene data show CDR1 as MDHEN and CDR2 as SYDVKM. CDR3 DNA: TGTGCCAGCAGTGCGGCACCGGGACAGTCAAAGGGGTACTCTGGGGCCAACGTCCTGACTTTT. It yields the protein CASSAAPGQSKGYSGANVLTF.

This clonotype has ten or more counts. This chain connects TRBV12-3 or TRBV12-4 to TRBJ1-1; 8 bases map to TRBD1. The CDR3 spans 15 residues. Losses at the gene ends were 5 bases for V and 0 bases for J; bases not matched to a gene: 5. CDR3 sequence (DNA): TGTGCCAGCAGTCCGGGACAGGCCCTGAACACTGAAGCTTTCTTT. Its protein is CASSPGQALNTEAFF.

This clonotype was seen at least ten times. J is TRBJ1-5 and V is TRBV19, with D perhaps TRBD1 (6 bases). The V end was cut by 6 bases, the J end by 1 base, with 16 bases between. The CDR3 contains 16 residues. The germline V gene has CDR1 LNHDA and CDR2 SQIVND (reference sequence). The CDR3 sequence: CASSPAGAGSNQPQHF. The CDR3 bases are TGTGCCAGTAGCCCCGCAGGGGCCGGGAGCAATCAGCCCCAGCATTTT.

This clonotype was recorded at least ten times. J is TRBJ2-5 and V is TRBV2, with TRBD2 matching over 10 bases. After removal of 3 bases from V and 4 bases from J, the junction contained 8 bases not matched to a gene. Germline CDR1 SNHLY, CDR2 FYNNEI. The CDR3 length is 16 residues. The CDR3 DNA follows: TGTGCCAGCAGTGACCTAGCGGGAGTTGACGTAGAGACCCAGTACTTC. Protein product: CASSDLAGVDVETQYF.

This clonotype was seen many times. V gene TRBV19 combines with J gene TRBJ1-2; D is unresolved. The CDR3 has 13 amino acids. V shed 6 bases and J shed 8 bases, with 16 bases lying between them. CDR1 and CDR2 (germline): LNHDA, SQIVND (reference sequence). The CDR3 coding sequence is TGTGCCAGTAGCAACTCCCCCCGTTGGGGCTACACCTTC. It specifies CASSNSPRWGYTF.

As DNA, the CDR3 is TGTGCCAGCAGCCAAGGACAGGGACCTGGAAACACCATATATTTT. This encodes CASSQGQGPGNTIYF. The chain links TRBV3-1 to TRBJ1-3, with 7 bases aligning to TRBD1. CDR3 length: 15 residues. J was trimmed by 2 bases and V by 1 base; bases with no gene match: 2. CDR1 is LGHDT, CDR2 YNNKEL, per germline (reference sequence). The entire variable domain, with the rest obtained from reference TRBV3-1 and TRBJ1-3, is as follows: DTAVSQTPKYLVTQMGNDKSIKCEQNLGHDTMYWYKQDSKKFLKIMFSYNNKELIINETVPNRFSPKSPDKAHLNLHINSLELGDSAVYFCASSQGQGPGNTIYFGEGSWLTVV.

Points on this clonotype: One junction end does not reproduce the germline sequence, and a read error may be involved. The chain employs TRBV12-3 or TRBV12-4 and TRBJ2-5, with D tentatively TRBD1 or TRBD2 (5 bases each). This CDR3 has 17 residues. As DNA, the CDR3 is TGTGCCACCAGTAATCACGGGACGGCCCCTTGGCAAGAGACCCAGTACTTC. Protein: CATSNHGTAPWQETQYF.

The V and J genes are TRBV14 and TRBJ2-5; 8 bases are a match to TRBD2. Germline V gene data show CDR1 as SGHDN and CDR2 as FVKESK. The CDR3 runs 15 residues. V was pared by 1 base and J by 4 bases, with 5 bases of the junction left unmatched. The CDR3 region is CASSQGTSLSETQYF. The DNA for the CDR3 is TGTGCCAGCAGCCAAGGGACTAGCTTGTCAGAGACCCAGTACTTC.

This clonotype came up many times. V is TRBV19 and J is TRBJ1-1, with no clear D. V lost 6 bases, J lost 0 bases, and 14 bases lay in between. The germline V gene encodes CDR1 LNHDA and CDR2 SQIVND (reference sequence). This CDR3 has 15 residues. The CDR3 nucleotides read TGTGCCAGTAGCACGCCAGCTTACTTGAACACTGAAGCTTTCTTT. It encodes CASSTPAYLNTEAFF.

This clonotype has a count of ten or more. This rearrangement joins TRBV20-1 to TRBJ1-2; tentatively, D is TRBD1 (6 bases). Per germline, CDR1 DFQATT and CDR2 SNEGSKA (reference sequence). The CDR3 has 14 residues. Deletions cut 6 bases from V and 0 bases from J, with 14 bases between. The CDR3 loop reads CSAPPGGTNYGYTF. CDR3 bases: TGCAGTGCCCCTCCGGGGGGCACTAACTATGGCTACACCTTC.

This clonotype was seen repeatedly, ten times or more. The chain couples TRBV28 to TRBJ2-7; tentative D call: TRBD2 (6 bases). The CDR3 length is 15 residues. V shed 6 bases and J shed 3 bases, with 18 bases lying between them. Germline V gives CDR1 MDHEN, CDR2 SYDVKM. The CDR3 protein is CASRMGGFRVYEQYF. The DNA for the CDR3 is TGTGCCAGCAGAATGGGGGGATTCAGGGTCTACGAGCAGTACTTC.

The rearrangement uses TRBV2 and TRBJ2-4; the D is unclear. Germline loops: CDR1 SNHLY, CDR2 FYNNEI. There are 13 residues in the CDR3. The V and J ends lost 8 bases and 0 bases respectively, with 8 bases between them. The CDR3 reads CASPDLAKNIQYF. Here the CDR3 DNA reads TGTGCCAGCCCTGACCTAGCCAAAAACATTCAGTACTTC.

This clonotype was detected many times. The rearrangement links TRBV11-2 to TRBJ2-5; 9 bases align to TRBD2. The CDR3 consists of 13 residues. The germline gives CDR1 SGHAT, CDR2 FQNNGV. The V and J ends lost 6 bases and 4 bases, in that order; junction bases with no gene match: 3. DNA for the CDR3: TGTGCCAGCAGAATTAGCGGGGGAGAGACCCAGTACTTC. It specifies CASRISGGETQYF.

The sample holds many counts of this clonotype. The chain couples TRBV6-1 to TRBJ2-7, with a tentative D call TRBD1 (6 bases). There are 13 residues in the CDR3. The germline V gene has CDR1 MNHNS and CDR2 SASEGT. V was cut by 5 bases and J by 6 bases, with 14 bases left in between. This CDR3 is CASSQNRDGEQYF. The DNA of the CDR3 is TGTGCCAGCAGTCAAAACAGGGACGGCGAGCAGTACTTC.

This clonotype was detected ten times or more. This chain uses TRBV6-1 with TRBJ1-1; D gene ambiguous. Trimming removed 3 bases from V and 0 bases from J, with 8 bases in between. Germline V gene data show CDR1 as MNHNS and CDR2 as SASEGT. The CDR3 totals 14 residues. The CDR3 region has the DNA TGTGCCAGCAGTGATACCGCCTTGAACACTGAAGCTTTCTTT. It codes for CASSDTALNTEAFF.

The chain joins TRBV7-2 to TRBJ1-6; the D gene is possibly TRBD1 (6 bases). V lost 5 bases to trimming and J lost 9 bases, with 20 bases between them. Germline CDR1 SGHTA, CDR2 FQGNSA. The CDR3 consists of 16 residues. The CDR3 region is CASSPEGQRPSSPLHF. The DNA for the CDR3 is TGTGCCAGCAGCCCCGAAGGACAGCGTCCGAGTTCACCCCTCCACTTT.

This clonotype was recorded at least ten times. The DNA for the CDR3 is TGTGCCAGTAGGGAGACAGGGCTCGGTCAGCCCCAGCATTTT. This codes for CASRETGLGQPQHF. V gene TRBV19 combines with J gene TRBJ1-5; TRBD1 agrees at 7 bases. The CDR3 sequence is 14 residues long. Germline trimming cut 6 bases from V and 6 bases from J; bases unmatched to any gene: 8. The germline CDR1 and CDR2 sequences are LNHDA and SQIVND (reference sequence).

This clonotype was found many times. For the CDR3, the DNA is TGTGCCACCAGTGAACAGACTAGCGGGAGTTCAGATACGCAGTATTTT. Translating it yields CATSEQTSGSSDTQYF. The chain combines TRBV24-1 with TRBJ2-3, with 12 bases lining up with TRBD2. The CDR3 is 16 amino acids. Germline V gene sequence: CDR1 KGHDR, CDR2 SFDVKD. V shed 4 bases and J 4 bases; nucleotides not matched to a gene: 5.